This TCR beta chain was captured by sequencing in a study of tumor-infiltrating lymphocytes in primary liver carcinoma. Overall study context: Sequencing of the samples generated roughly 3.5 to 7.13 million productive TCRbeta reads, with similar yields across tissue types.

On this clonotype: The antigen remains unidentified.

Priming with a constant-region primer yielded TCR beta cDNA from 400 to 550 ng total RNA. Slightly modified ARM-PCR served as the procedure for the TCR beta libraries. These libraries came from three rounds of nested multiplex PCR. TCRdb itself ran the multiplex PCR reads through MiXCR, one entry per CDR3 protein. The sample holds 310,000 or so distinct CDR3 sequences, about 50% seen once. Whole-study findings and limits: The bulk unsorted samples meant that CD4+ and CD8+ repertoires went uncompared.

The blood RNA (from unsorted whole blood) was obtained, and germline DNA was also extracted. Sample: peripheral blood. The TCR comes from a woman younger than 45 with primary liver carcinoma and hepatitis B virus infection.

The CDR3 nucleotides are TGTGCCACCTACCGACGTGGTAGCTCTGGAAACACCATATATTTT. It translates to CATYRRGSSGNTIYF. This chain connects TRBV13 to TRBJ1-3; D ambiguous. Germline loops: CDR1 PRHDT, CDR2 FYEKMQ (reference sequence). The CDR3 contains 15 residues. V was cut by 10 bases and J by 0 bases, with 16 bases left in between.